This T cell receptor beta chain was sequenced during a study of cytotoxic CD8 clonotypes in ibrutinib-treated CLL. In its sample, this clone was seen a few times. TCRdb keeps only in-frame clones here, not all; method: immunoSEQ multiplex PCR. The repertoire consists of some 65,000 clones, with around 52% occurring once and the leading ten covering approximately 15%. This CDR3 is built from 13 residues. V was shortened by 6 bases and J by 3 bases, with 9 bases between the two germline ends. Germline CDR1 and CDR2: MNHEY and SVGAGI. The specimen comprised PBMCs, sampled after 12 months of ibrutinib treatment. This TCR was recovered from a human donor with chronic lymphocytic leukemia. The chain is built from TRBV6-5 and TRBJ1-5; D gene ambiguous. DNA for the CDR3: TGTGCCAGCAGCCCTAGTCCCAATCAGCCCCAGCATTTT. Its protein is CASSPSPNQPQHF.